Listed below are T cell receptor beta chains from one sample, sequenced in a study of cytomegalovirus exposure and HLA in healthy donors. Data came from immunoSEQ multiplex PCR; TCRdb stores just in-frame clones and leaves some out. This table has about 60,000 clones, about 80% appearing once. Input material: PBMCs. These receptors were taken from a middle-aged woman in good health and CMV-seropositive. The CDR3 runs from the conserved cysteine through the conserved F or W. Fields, in order: clone size, J gene, V gene, D gene, CDR3 protein, CDR3 DNA. A D gene is named only where the DNA matches it firmly. Only some rows state a clone size, as once, few, many or a class for expanded clones.

- TRBJ1-4 TRBV29-1 - CSVLNENNEKLFF TGCAGCGTTTTGAATGAGAATAATGAAAAACTGTTTTTT
- TRBJ2-1 TRBV30 TRBD2 CACSPGGVSFGDEQFF TGTGCCTGCTCCCCCGGGGGGGTTTCCTTTGGCGATGAGCAGTTCTTC
- TRBJ2-7 TRBV4-1 TRBD2 CASSQLAGVLYEQYF TGCGCCAGCAGCCAGTTAGCGGGGGTCCTCTACGAGCAGTACTTC
few TRBJ1-6 TRBV5-1 - CASSGTSSYNSPLHF TGCGCCAGCAGTGGCACTAGCTCCTATAATTCACCCCTCCACTTT
- TRBJ1-1 TRBV28 - CASSLWGRNTEAFF TGTGCCAGCAGTTTATGGGGGAGGAACACTGAAGCTTTCTTT
- TRBJ2-3 TRBV14 TRBD2 CASSRSAGAGGLAGSLSNTDTQYF TGTGCCAGCAGCCGTTCGGCGGGTGCAGGTGGACTAGCGGGGTCCCTTTCAAACACAGATACGCAGTATTTT
- TRBJ1-2 TRBV4-1 - CASSQDAGDLYGYTF TGCGCCAGCAGCCAAGACGCAGGGGACCTCTATGGCTACACCTTC
- TRBJ2-1 TRBV19 TRBD1 CASSIGRQGEQFF TGTGCCAGTAGTATAGGTCGACAGGGAGAACAGTTCTTC
- TRBJ2-7 TRBV27 - CASSVDRLRVTYEQYF TGTGCCAGCAGTGTAGACAGGCTAAGGGTCACCTACGAGCAGTACTTC
few TRBJ2-5 TRBV19 TRBD1 CASSVYRGQRETQYF TGTGCCAGTAGTGTTTACAGGGGGCAGAGAGAGACCCAGTACTTC
few TRBJ2-3 TRBV9 - CASSVGGGTQYF TGTGCCAGCAGCGTAGGGGGGGGCACGCAGTATTTT
- TRBJ1-1 TRBV11-2 - CASSLSGWAEAFF TGTGCCAGCAGCCTATCAGGGTGGGCTGAAGCTTTCTTT
few TRBJ2-1 TRBV5-6 TRBD2 CASSASLAGAFGEQFF TGTGCCAGCAGCGCCTCTCTAGCGGGGGCGTTTGGGGAGCAGTTCTTC
few TRBJ2-1 TRBV5-1 TRBD2 CASRVGGGYNEQFF TGCGCCAGCAGGGTCGGGGGGGGGTACAATGAGCAGTTCTTC
- TRBJ2-3 TRBV7-2 - CASSLSATGDTQYF TGTGCCAGCAGCTTATCGGCTACGGGAGATACGCAGTATTTT
- TRBJ2-1 TRBV5-4 - CVSSRGGAYNEQFF TGTGTCAGCAGCCGGGGTGGCGCCTACAATGAGCAGTTCTTC
- TRBJ2-2 TRBV6-5 - CASSYVRGAGELFF TGTGCCAGCAGTTACGTCAGGGGGGCCGGGGAGCTGTTTTTT
few TRBJ1-3 TRBV19 - CASSPGRTLSGNTIYF TGTGCCAGTAGTCCGGGAAGGACCCTCTCTGGAAACACCATATATTTT
- TRBJ2-5 TRBV18 - CASSPPDGLETQYF TGTGCCAGCTCACCCCCTGACGGGTTGGAGACCCAGTACTTC
few TRBJ2-7 TRBV27 - CASSSQGPGLGEQYF TGTGCCAGCAGTTCCCAGGGCCCTGGGTTGGGGGAGCAGTACTTC
- TRBJ2-7 TRBV5-4 - CASSLSGSTYEQYF TGTGCCAGCAGCTTAAGCGGGTCTACCTACGAGCAGTACTTC
once TRBJ2-2 TRBV4-3 - CASSQRGDRNTGELFF TGCGCCAGCAGCCAAAGGGGGGACAGAAACACCGGGGAGCTGTTTTTT
- TRBJ2-2 TRBV10-3 TRBD1 CAIGQGASTGELFF TGTGCCATCGGACAGGGAGCTTCCACCGGGGAGCTGTTTTTT